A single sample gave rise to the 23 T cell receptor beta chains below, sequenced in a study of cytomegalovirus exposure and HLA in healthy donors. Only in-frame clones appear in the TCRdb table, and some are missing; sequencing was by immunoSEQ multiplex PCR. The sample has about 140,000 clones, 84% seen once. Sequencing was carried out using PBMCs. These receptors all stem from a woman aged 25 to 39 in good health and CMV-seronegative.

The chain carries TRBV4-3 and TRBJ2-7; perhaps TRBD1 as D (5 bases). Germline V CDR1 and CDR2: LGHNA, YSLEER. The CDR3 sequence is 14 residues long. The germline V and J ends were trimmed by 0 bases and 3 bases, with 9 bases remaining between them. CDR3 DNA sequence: TGCGCCAGCAGCCAAGATCAGGGTAACTACGAGCAGTACTTC. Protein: CASSQDQGNYEQYF.

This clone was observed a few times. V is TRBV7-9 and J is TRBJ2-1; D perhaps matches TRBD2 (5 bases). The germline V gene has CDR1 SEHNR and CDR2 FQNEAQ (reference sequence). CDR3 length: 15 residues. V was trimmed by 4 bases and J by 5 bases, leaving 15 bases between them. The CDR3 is CASSSNRGSDNEQFF. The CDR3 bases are TGTGCCAGCAGCTCTAATCGGGGTTCGGACAATGAGCAGTTCTTC.

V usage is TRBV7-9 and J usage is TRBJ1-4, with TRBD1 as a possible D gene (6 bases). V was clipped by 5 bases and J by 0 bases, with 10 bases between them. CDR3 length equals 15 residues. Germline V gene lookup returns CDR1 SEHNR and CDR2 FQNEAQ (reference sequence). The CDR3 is CASSQRTATNEKLFF. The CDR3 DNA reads TGTGCCAGCAGCCAGCGGACAGCAACTAATGAAAAACTGTTTTTT.

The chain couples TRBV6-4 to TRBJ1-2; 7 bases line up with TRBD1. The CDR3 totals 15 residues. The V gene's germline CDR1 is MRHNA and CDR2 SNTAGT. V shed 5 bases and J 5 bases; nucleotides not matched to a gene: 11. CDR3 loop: CASSPRTGGGYGYTF. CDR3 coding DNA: TGTGCCAGCAGTCCCCGGACAGGCGGTGGATATGGCTACACCTTC.

The CDR3 spells CASSLLAGSTDTQYF. The CDR3 DNA reads TGCGCCAGCAGCCTCTTAGCGGGTAGCACAGATACGCAGTATTTT. The chain links TRBV5-1 to TRBJ2-3; TRBD2 aligns across 7 bases. The CDR3 extends over 15 amino acids. V trimming: 4 bases; J trimming: 0 bases; junction bases outside the gene matches: 5. Germline CDR1 SGHRS, CDR2 YFSETQ.

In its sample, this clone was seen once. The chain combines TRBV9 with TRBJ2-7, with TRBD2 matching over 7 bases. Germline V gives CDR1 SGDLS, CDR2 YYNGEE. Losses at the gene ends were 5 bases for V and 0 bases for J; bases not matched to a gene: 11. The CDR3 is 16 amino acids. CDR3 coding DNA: TGTGCCAGCAGTCCGGGGGGTTCCAGGAGCTCCTACGAGCAGTACTTC. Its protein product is CASSPGGSRSSYEQYF. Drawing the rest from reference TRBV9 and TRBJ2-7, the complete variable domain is DSGVTQTPKHLITATGQRVTLRCSPRSGDLSVYWYQQSLDQGLQFLIQYYNGEERAKGNILERFSAQQFPDLHSELNLSSLELGDSALYFCASSPGGSRSSYEQYFGPGTRLTVT.

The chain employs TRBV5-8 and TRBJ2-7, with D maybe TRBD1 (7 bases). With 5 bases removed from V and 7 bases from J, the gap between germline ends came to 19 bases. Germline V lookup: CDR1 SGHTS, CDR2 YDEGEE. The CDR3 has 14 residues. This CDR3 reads CASRDRQGGEEQYF. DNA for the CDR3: TGTGCCAGCAGGGATCGACAGGGCGGGGAGGAGCAGTACTTC. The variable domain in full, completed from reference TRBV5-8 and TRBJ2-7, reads EAGVTQSPTHLIKTRGQQATLRCSPISGHTSVYWYQQALGLGLQFLLWYDEGEERNRGNFPPRFSGRQFPNYSSELNVNALELEDSALYLCASRDRQGGEEQYFGPGTRLTVT.

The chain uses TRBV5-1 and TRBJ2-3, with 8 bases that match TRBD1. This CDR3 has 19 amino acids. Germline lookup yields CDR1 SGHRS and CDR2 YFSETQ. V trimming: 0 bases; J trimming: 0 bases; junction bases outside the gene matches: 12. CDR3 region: CASSLAGALNRGSTDTQYF. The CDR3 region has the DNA TGCGCCAGCAGCTTGGCGGGTGCACTAAACAGGGGGAGCACAGATACGCAGTATTTT.

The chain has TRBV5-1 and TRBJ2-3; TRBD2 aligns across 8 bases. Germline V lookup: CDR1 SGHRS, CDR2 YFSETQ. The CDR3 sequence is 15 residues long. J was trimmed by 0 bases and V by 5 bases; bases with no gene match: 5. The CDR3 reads CASSRGGVSTDTQYF. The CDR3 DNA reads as TGCGCCAGCAGTCGGGGGGGGGTTAGCACAGATACGCAGTATTTT.

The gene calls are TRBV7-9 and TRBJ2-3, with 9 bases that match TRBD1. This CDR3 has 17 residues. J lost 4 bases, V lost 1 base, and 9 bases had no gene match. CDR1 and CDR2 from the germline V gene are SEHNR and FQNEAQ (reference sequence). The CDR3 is CASSLGNPGQGSDTQYF. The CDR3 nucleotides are TGTGCCAGCAGCTTAGGGAACCCGGGACAGGGTTCAGATACGCAGTATTTT.

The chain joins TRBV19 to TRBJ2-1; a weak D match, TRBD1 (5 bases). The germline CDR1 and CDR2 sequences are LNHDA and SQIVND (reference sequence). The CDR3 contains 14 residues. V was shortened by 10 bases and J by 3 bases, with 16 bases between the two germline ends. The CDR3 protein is CATTPDKFYNEQFF. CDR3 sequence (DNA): TGTGCCACCACTCCGGACAAGTTCTACAATGAGCAGTTCTTC.

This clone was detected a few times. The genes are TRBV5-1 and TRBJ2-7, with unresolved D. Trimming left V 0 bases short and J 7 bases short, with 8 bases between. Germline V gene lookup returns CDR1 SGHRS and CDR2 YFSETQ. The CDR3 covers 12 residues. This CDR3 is CASSLDSGEQYF. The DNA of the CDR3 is TGCGCCAGCAGCTTGGACAGTGGGGAGCAGTACTTC.

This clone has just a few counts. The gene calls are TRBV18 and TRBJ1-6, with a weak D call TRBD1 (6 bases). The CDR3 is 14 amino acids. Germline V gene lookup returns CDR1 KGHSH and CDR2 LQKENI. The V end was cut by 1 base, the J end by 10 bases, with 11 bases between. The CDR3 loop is CASSPQDQGSPLHF. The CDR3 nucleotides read TGTGCCAGCTCACCACAGGATCAGGGGTCACCCCTCCACTTT. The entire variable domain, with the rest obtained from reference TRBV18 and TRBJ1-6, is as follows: NAGVMQNPRHLVRRRGQEARLRCSPMKGHSHVYWYRQLPEEGLKFMVYLQKENIIDESGMPKERFSAEFPKEGPSILRIQQVVRGDSAAYFCASSPQDQGSPLHFGNGTRLTVT.

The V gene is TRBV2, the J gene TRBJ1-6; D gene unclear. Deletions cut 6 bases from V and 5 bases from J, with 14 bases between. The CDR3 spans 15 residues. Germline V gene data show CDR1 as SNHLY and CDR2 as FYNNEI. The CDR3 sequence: CASSRLEKNNSPLHF. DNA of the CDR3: TGTGCCAGCAGCCGCCTAGAAAAGAATAATTCACCCCTCCACTTT.

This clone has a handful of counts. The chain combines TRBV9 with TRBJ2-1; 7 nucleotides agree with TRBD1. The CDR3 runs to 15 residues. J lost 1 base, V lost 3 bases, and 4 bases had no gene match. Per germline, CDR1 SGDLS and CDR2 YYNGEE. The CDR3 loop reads CASSAQGTSYNEQFF. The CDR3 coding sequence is TGTGCCAGCAGCGCACAGGGGACATCCTACAATGAGCAGTTCTTC.

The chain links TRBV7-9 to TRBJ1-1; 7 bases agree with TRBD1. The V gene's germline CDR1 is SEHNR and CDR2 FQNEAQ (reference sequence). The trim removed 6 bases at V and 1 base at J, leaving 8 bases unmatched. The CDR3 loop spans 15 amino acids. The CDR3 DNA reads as TGTGCCAGCAGGGCGGGACAGCGAGAGAACACTGAAGCTTTCTTT. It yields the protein CASRAGQRENTEAFF. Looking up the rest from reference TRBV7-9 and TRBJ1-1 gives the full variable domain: DTGVSQNPRHKITKRGQNVTFRCDPISEHNRLYWYRQTLGQGPEFLTYFQNEAQLEKSRLLSDRFSAERPKGSFSTLEIQRTEQGDSAMYLCASRAGQRENTEAFFGQGTRLTVV.

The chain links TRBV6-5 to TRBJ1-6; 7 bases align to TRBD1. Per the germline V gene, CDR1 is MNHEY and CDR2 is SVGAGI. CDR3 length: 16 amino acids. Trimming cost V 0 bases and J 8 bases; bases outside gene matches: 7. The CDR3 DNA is TGTGCCAGCAGTTACTCGGGACAGAGAATGGATTCACCCCTCCACTTT. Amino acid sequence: CASSYSGQRMDSPLHF.

CDR3 amino acids: CASSLGQGVTDTQYF. CDR3 nucleotide sequence: TGTGCCAGCAGTTTAGGCCAGGGCGTGACAGATACGCAGTATTTT. This sequence joins TRBV27 and TRBJ2-3; possibly TRBD1 for D (5 bases). Per the germline V gene, CDR1 is MNHEY and CDR2 is SMNVEV (reference sequence). The V end was cut by 2 bases, the J end by 3 bases, with 12 bases between. The CDR3 contains 15 residues.

CDR3 loop: CASSPSGWVHNEQFF. The CDR3 DNA reads as TGTGCCAGCAGCCCCTCGGGGTGGGTGCACAATGAGCAGTTCTTC. This rearrangement joins TRBV7-3 to TRBJ2-1, with D possibly matching TRBD2 (5 bases). The V end was cut by 5 bases, the J end by 5 bases, with 16 bases between. CDR3 length: 15 amino acids. Germline CDR1 is SGHTA and CDR2 is FQGTGA.

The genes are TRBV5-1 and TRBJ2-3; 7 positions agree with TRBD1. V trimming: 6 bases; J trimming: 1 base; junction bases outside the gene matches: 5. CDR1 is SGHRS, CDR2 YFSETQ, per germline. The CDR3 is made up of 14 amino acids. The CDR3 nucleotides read TGCGCCAGCAACCGGGACAGTGGCACAGATACGCAGTATTTT. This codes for CASNRDSGTDTQYF. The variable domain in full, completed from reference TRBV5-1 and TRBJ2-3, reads KAGVTQTPRYLIKTRGQQVTLSCSPISGHRSVSWYQQTPGQGLQFLFEYFSETQRNKGNFPGRFSGRQFSNSRSEMNVSTLELGDSALYLCASNRDSGTDTQYFGPGTRLTVL.

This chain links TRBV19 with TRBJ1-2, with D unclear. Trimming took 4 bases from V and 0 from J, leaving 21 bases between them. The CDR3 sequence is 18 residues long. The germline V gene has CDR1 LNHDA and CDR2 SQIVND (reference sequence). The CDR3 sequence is CASSRVQYPPKTNYGYTF. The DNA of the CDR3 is TGTGCCAGTAGTAGAGTGCAATACCCCCCAAAGACTAACTATGGCTACACCTTC.

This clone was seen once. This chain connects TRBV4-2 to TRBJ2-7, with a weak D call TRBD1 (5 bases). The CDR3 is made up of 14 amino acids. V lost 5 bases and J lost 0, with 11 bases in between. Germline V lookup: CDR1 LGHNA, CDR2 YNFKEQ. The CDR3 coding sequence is TGTGCCAGCAGCTCGACAGTTAACTCCTACGAGCAGTACTTC. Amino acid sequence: CASSSTVNSYEQYF.

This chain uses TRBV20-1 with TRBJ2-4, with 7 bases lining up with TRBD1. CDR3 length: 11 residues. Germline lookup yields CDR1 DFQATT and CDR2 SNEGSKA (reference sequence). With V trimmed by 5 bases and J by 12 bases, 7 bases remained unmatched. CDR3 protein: CSAQDRDSQYF. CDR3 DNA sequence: TGCAGTGCTCAAGACCGGGACAGTCAGTACTTC.